This TCR beta chain was obtained from a study of spatial heterogeneity in lung cancer. TCRdb ran MiXCR on the 5' RACE reads and lists one entry per CDR3 protein. The sample lists about 17,000 distinct CDR3 sequences, about 20% occurring once. Time point here: blood at routine non-recurrence follow-up after resection. This clonotype came up a few times. Trimming cost V 7 bases and J 2 bases, with 11 bases left between them. CDR3 size: 13 residues. The germline CDR1 and CDR2 sequences are SQVTM and ANQGSEA. The chain employs TRBV29-1 and TRBJ2-2; D possibly matches TRBD1 or TRBD2 (5 bases each). The source was PBMCs, collected at follow-up. The TCR originated in a male donor with early-stage non-small cell lung cancer. CDR3 in amino acids: CSGDRGNTGELFF. As DNA, the CDR3 is TGCAGCGGGGACCGAGGCAACACCGGGGAGCTGTTTTTT.